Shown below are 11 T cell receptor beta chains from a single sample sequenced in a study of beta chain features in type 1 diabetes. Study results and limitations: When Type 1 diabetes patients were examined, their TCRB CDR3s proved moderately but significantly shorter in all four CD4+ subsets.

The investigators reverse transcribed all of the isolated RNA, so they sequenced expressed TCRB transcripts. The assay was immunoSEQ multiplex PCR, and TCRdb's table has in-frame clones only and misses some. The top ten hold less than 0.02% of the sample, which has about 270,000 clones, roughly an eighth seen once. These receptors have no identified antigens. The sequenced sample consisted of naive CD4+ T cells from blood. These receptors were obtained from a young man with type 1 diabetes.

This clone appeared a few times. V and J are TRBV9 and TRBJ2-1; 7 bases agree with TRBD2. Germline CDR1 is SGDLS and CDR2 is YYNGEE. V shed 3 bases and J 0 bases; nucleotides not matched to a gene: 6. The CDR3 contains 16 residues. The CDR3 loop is CASSGIGGSSYNEQFF. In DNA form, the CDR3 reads TGTGCCAGCAGCGGAATCGGCGGGAGCTCCTACAATGAGCAGTTCTTC.

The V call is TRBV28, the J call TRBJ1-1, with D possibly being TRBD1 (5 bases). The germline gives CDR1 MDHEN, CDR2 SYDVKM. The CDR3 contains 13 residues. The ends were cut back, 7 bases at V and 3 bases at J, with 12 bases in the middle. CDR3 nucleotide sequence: TGTGCCAGCATCTTCGACAGTTACACTGAAGCTTTCTTT. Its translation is CASIFDSYTEAFF.

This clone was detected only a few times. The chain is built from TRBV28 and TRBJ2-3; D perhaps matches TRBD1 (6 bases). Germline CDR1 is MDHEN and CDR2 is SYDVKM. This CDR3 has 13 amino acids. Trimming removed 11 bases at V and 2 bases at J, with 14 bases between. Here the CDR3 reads CASRQAPTDTQYF. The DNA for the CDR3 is TGTGCCTCGAGACAGGCTCCCACAGATACGCAGTATTTT.

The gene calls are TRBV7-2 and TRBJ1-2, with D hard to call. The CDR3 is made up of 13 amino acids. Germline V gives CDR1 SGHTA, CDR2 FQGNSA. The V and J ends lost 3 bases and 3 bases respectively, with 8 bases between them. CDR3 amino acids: CASSLGRDYGYTF. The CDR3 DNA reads TGTGCCAGCAGCTTGGGCCGAGACTATGGCTACACCTTC.

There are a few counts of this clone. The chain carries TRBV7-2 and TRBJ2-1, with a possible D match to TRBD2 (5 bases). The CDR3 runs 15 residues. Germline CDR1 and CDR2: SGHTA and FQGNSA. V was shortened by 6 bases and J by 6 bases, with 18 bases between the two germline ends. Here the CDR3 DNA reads TGTGCCAGCAGTCAAGTCCATAGGGCGGGCAATGAGCAGTTCTTC. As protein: CASSQVHRAGNEQFF.

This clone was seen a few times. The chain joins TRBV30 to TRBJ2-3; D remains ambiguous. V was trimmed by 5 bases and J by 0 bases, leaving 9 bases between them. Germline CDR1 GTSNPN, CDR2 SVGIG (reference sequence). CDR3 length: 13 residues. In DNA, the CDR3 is TGTGCCTGGGCGGAGAGAAGCACAGATACGCAGTATTTT. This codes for CAWAERSTDTQYF.

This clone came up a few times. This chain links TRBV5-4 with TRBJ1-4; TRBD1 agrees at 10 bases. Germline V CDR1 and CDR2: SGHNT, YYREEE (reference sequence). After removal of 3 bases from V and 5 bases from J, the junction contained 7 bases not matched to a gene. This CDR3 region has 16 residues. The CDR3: CASSSAPGQGNEKLFF. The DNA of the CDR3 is TGTGCCAGCAGCTCCGCCCCGGGACAGGGGAATGAAAAACTGTTTTTT.

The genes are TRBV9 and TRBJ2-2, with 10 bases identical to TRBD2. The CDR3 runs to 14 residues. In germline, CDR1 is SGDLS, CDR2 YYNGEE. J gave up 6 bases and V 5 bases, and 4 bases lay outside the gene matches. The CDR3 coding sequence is TGTGCCAGCAGGGGAGCGGGAGGGTCCGGGGAGCTGTTTTTT. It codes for CASRGAGGSGELFF.

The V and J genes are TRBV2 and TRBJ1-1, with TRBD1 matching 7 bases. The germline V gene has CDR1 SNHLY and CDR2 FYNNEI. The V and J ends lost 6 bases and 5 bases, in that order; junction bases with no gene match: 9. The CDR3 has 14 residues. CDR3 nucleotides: TGTGCCAGCAGCCCGACAGGGATGAGAACTGAAGCTTTCTTT. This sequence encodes CASSPTGMRTEAFF.

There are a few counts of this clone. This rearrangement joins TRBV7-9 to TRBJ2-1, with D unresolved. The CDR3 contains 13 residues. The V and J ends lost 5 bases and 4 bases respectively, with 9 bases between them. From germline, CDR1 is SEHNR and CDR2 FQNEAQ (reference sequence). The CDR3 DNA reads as TGTGCCAGCAGCACAGACAAGTACAATGAGCAGTTCTTC. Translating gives CASSTDKYNEQFF.

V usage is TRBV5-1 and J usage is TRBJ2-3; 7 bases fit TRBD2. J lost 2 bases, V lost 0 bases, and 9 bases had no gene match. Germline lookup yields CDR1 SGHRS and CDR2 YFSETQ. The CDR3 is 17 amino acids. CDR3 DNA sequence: TGCGCCAGCAGCTTGGCAGCGGGGCAGATATACACAGATACGCAGTATTTT. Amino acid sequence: CASSLAAGQIYTDTQYF.